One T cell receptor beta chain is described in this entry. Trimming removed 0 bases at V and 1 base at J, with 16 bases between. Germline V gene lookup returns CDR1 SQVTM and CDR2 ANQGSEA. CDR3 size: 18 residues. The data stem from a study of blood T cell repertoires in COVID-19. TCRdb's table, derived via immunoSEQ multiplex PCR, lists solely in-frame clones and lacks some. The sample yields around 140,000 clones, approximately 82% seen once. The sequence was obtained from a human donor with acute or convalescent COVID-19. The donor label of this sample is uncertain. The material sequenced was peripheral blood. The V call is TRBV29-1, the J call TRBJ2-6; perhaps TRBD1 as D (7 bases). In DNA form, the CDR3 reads TGCAGCGTTGAAGACGACAGGGACGGGAGATCTGGGGCCAACGTCCTGACTTTC. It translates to CSVEDDRDGRSGANVLTF.